Given below is one T cell receptor beta chain in context. Its target is unknown. Profiled with immunoSEQ multiplex PCR; TCRdb holds only in-frame clones, not every one. The table shows approximately 83,000 clones, with roughly 93% occurring only once. The record originates from a study of T cells in localized non-small cell lung cancer. Study-wide findings and caveats: Among the top 100 tumor clones, a median approximately 55 appeared in adjacent lung. In uninvolved adjacent lung, T cell clonality reached its highest value, exceeding tumor. Overall survival was longer when the density of T cells in the blood was higher. Heterogeneity stays possible, as sequencing covered only one tumor region.

Germline V CDR1 and CDR2: MDHEN, SYDVKM. The CDR3 is 13 residues long. V was shortened by 6 bases and J by 8 bases, with 13 bases between the two germline ends. The sequencing used PBMCs, collected before any cancer treatment. This chain connects TRBV28 to TRBJ1-4; D remains unclear. The TCR sequence derives from a woman between 35 and 70 years old with stage II squamous cell lung carcinoma. CDR3 in DNA: TGTGCCAGCAGGGAGGTCGGGCCCGAAAAACTGTTTTTT. It encodes CASREVGPEKLFF.